A single sample gave rise to the 30 T cell receptor beta chains below, sequenced in a study of shared clonotypes between healthy human individuals. Using immunoSEQ multiplex PCR, the repertoire was profiled, and TCRdb retains in-frame clones only, with some absent. The sample has more than 2 million clones, nearly 97% seen once. Source material: naive CD4+ T cells sorted from blood. The subset is: CD45RA+ positively selected. All receptors derive from a man between 18 and 35 years old in good health.

This clone has a single count. V is TRBV30 and J is TRBJ1-1; D not resolved. CDR3 length: 15 residues. The germline CDR1 and CDR2 sequences are GTSNPN and SVGIG (reference sequence). Trimming shortened V by 0 bases and J by 0 bases, and 11 bases separated the two germline ends. CDR3: CAWSVGRAMNTEAFF. CDR3 DNA sequence: TGTGCCTGGAGTGTAGGCAGAGCCATGAACACTGAAGCTTTCTTT.

V is TRBV30 and J is TRBJ1-1; D is ambiguous. Between the trimmed V and J ends, which lost 4 bases and 1 base, there was a span of 10 bases. CDR1 is GTSNPN and CDR2 is SVGIG in the germline V gene (reference sequence). The CDR3 has 13 amino acids. CDR3 region: CAWISGKNTEAFF. CDR3 DNA sequence: TGTGCCTGGATTTCCGGGAAGAACACTGAAGCTTTCTTT.

This chain links TRBV9 with TRBJ2-1; maybe TRBD2 (5 bases). V was cut by 2 bases and J by 3 bases, with 12 bases left in between. This CDR3 contains 15 residues. From germline, CDR1 is SGDLS and CDR2 YYNGEE. The CDR3 bases are TGTGCCAGCAGCGTGAGAGCGGCTGTCTACAATGAGCAGTTCTTC. Protein product: CASSVRAAVYNEQFF.

J is TRBJ2-7 and V is TRBV7-9; 9 bases fit TRBD2. Germline V gene data show CDR1 as SEHNR and CDR2 as FQNEAQ (reference sequence). The length of the CDR3 is 15 residues. V lost 1 base, J lost 3 bases, and 4 bases stayed unmatched. The CDR3 protein is CASSLVRTSDYEQYF. The CDR3 bases are TGTGCCAGCAGCTTAGTGCGGACTAGCGACTACGAGCAGTACTTC.

V and J are TRBV4-1 and TRBJ1-5; 7 positions agree with TRBD1. The CDR3 totals 15 residues. V was pared by 0 bases and J by 4 bases, with 3 bases of the junction left unmatched. Germline-derived CDR1 and CDR2 are MGHRA and YSYEKL. Here the CDR3 DNA reads TGCGCCAGCAGCCAAGAACAGGGGATGAATCAGCCCCAGCATTTT. Its protein product is CASSQEQGMNQPQHF.

CDR3 region: CASSGPGQSSGNTIYF. CDR3 sequence (DNA): TGTGCCAGCAGTGGCCCCGGTCAGAGCTCTGGAAACACCATATATTTT. The chain joins TRBV6-1 to TRBJ1-3; D is unclear. The CDR3 has 16 amino acids. From germline, CDR1 is MNHNS and CDR2 SASEGT. V was pared by 4 bases and J by 0 bases, with 13 bases between.

The V gene is TRBV9, the J gene TRBJ1-1; D perhaps matches TRBD1 (5 bases). The ends were cut back, 0 bases at V and 1 base at J, with 10 bases in the middle. The germline gives CDR1 SGDLS, CDR2 YYNGEE. The CDR3 is 15 amino acids. CDR3 bases: TGTGCCAGCAGCGTAGATGAGGGGTGGAACACTGAAGCTTTCTTT. Translated, it gives CASSVDEGWNTEAFF.

This rearrangement joins TRBV2 to TRBJ2-1; D could derive from TRBD1 or TRBD2 (5 bases each). This CDR3 is 16 amino acids long. Looked up from germline, CDR1 is SNHLY and CDR2 is FYNNEI. Trimming took off 5 bases at V and 10 bases at J, with 24 bases between the two ends. The CDR3 DNA follows: TGTGCCAGCAGTCGGGACGCCCGCATCCCGACCGAGGAGCAGTTCTTC. Its translation: CASSRDARIPTEEQFF.

The chain couples TRBV2 to TRBJ1-3; a possible D gene is TRBD1 (6 bases). The CDR3 totals 14 residues. CDR1 is SNHLY and CDR2 is FYNNEI in the germline V gene. Trimming pared 3 bases from V and 4 bases from J, leaving 10 bases between. The CDR3 here is CASSDGGHGNTIYF. As DNA, the CDR3 is TGTGCCAGCAGTGATGGGGGACACGGAAACACCATATATTTT.

The chain couples TRBV27 to TRBJ2-5; D ambiguous. Trimming shortened V by 6 bases and J by 5 bases, and 16 bases separated the two germline ends. Germline V gives CDR1 MNHEY, CDR2 SMNVEV (reference sequence). The CDR3 is 14 residues long. The CDR3 nucleotides read TGTGCCAGCAGGGGGTCAGGCGGTGGGGAGACCCAGTACTTC. This codes for CASRGSGGGETQYF.

V and J are TRBV10-3 and TRBJ2-2; TRBD2 might be the D (6 bases). In germline, CDR1 is ENHRY, CDR2 SYGVKD. V lost 3 bases and J lost 0, with 11 bases in between. CDR3 length: 16 amino acids. CDR3: CAISEMGGTNTGELFF. In DNA form, the CDR3 reads TGTGCCATCAGTGAAATGGGAGGAACGAACACCGGGGAGCTGTTTTTT.

The genes are TRBV18 and TRBJ2-2; D is possibly TRBD1 (5 bases). Trimming shortened V by 0 bases and J by 6 bases, and 14 bases separated the two germline ends. CDR3 length: 16 residues. Germline CDR1 is KGHSH and CDR2 is LQKENI. CDR3: CASSPPGQGSAGELFF. The CDR3, as DNA: TGTGCCAGCTCACCACCGGGGCAGGGTTCAGCCGGGGAGCTGTTTTTT. Supplemented by reference TRBV18 and TRBJ2-2, the full variable domain reads NAGVMQNPRHLVRRRGQEARLRCSPMKGHSHVYWYRQLPEEGLKFMVYLQKENIIDESGMPKERFSAEFPKEGPSILRIQQVVRGDSAAYFCASSPPGQGSAGELFFGEGSRLTVL.

The CDR3 coding sequence is TGCGCCAGCAGCTTCCAGACCCAGGTCCCCCCCTACGAGCAGTACTTC. As protein: CASSFQTQVPPYEQYF. The chain employs TRBV5-1 and TRBJ2-7; D unclear. The CDR3 extends over 16 amino acids. Trimming took 2 bases from V and 2 from J, leaving 17 bases between them. Germline CDR1 and CDR2: SGHRS and YFSETQ.

The V and J genes are TRBV2 and TRBJ1-1; TRBD1 matches 7 bases. Germline CDR1 is SNHLY and CDR2 is FYNNEI. With V trimmed by 6 bases and J by 0 bases, 10 bases remained unmatched. There are 16 residues in the CDR3. The CDR3 DNA reads TGTGCCAGCAGAACGACAGGGACGTCAATGAACACTGAAGCTTTCTTT. As protein: CASRTTGTSMNTEAFF.

V is TRBV7-9 and J is TRBJ2-3; D tentatively reads TRBD1 or TRBD2 (5 bases each). From germline, CDR1 is SEHNR and CDR2 FQNEAQ (reference sequence). The V end lost 1 base, the J end lost 2 bases, and 13 bases lay between the germline ends. The CDR3 has 16 amino acids. CDR3 sequence (DNA): TGTGCCAGCAGCTTAGTTTCATGGGGGACCACAGATACGCAGTATTTT. Protein product: CASSLVSWGTTDTQYF.

V is TRBV4-1 and J is TRBJ2-5; 7 bases match TRBD1. CDR3 size: 18 residues. CDR1 is MGHRA, CDR2 YSYEKL, per germline. V lost 1 base, J lost 2 bases, and 13 bases stayed unmatched. The CDR3 protein is CASSQVGRDSRLQETQYF. DNA for the CDR3: TGCGCCAGCAGCCAAGTAGGAAGGGACAGCCGATTACAAGAGACCCAGTACTTC.

CDR3 DNA: TGTGCCAGCAGCTTGGAAAGCCCCAAGCAGTTCTTC. It yields the protein CASSLESPKQFF. This chain joins TRBV5-5 and TRBJ2-1; no definite D call. Germline lookup yields CDR1 SGHKS and CDR2 YYEKEE (reference sequence). The CDR3 is 12 amino acids. V was shortened by 0 bases and J by 11 bases, with 9 bases between the two germline ends.

The genes are TRBV2 and TRBJ2-3; D is possibly TRBD2 (6 bases). This CDR3 has 14 amino acids. Trimming cost V 3 bases and J 5 bases, with 12 bases left between them. Germline CDR1 is SNHLY and CDR2 is FYNNEI. DNA for the CDR3: TGTGCCAGCAGTGATACTAGCACCGGAGATACGCAGTATTTT. Its translation is CASSDTSTGDTQYF.

This chain joins TRBV6-5 and TRBJ1-5; 7 nucleotides match TRBD1. CDR1 is MNHEY, CDR2 SVGAGI, per germline. This CDR3 spans 15 amino acids. V lost 6 bases, J lost 0 bases, and 5 bases stayed unmatched. The CDR3 protein is CASRQDRYSNQPQHF. In DNA, the CDR3 is TGTGCCAGCAGACAGGACAGGTATAGCAATCAGCCCCAGCATTTT.

V gene TRBV12-5 combines with J gene TRBJ2-3; no clear D. The CDR3 sequence is 11 residues long. V lost 2 bases to trimming and J lost 10 bases, with 7 bases between them. Germline values: CDR1 LGHNT, CDR2 FRNRAP. This chain's CDR3 is CASGLTGAQYF. CDR3 DNA: TGTGCTAGTGGTTTGACCGGAGCGCAGTATTTT. Full variable domain (outside the CDR3, taken from reference TRBV12-5 and TRBJ2-3): DARVTQTPRHKVTEMGQEVTMRCQPILGHNTVFWYRQTMMQGLELLAYFRNRAPLDDSGMPKDRFSAEMPDATLATLKIQPSEPRDSAVYFCASGLTGAQYFGPGTRLTVL.

The rearrangement uses TRBV6-5 and TRBJ1-5; 8 nucleotides match TRBD1. The germline CDR1 and CDR2 sequences are MNHEY and SVGAGI. J lost 5 bases, V lost 6 bases, and 9 bases had no gene match. The CDR3 covers 15 residues. CDR3 residues: CASRGTGQGHQPQHF. In DNA form, the CDR3 reads TGTGCCAGCAGAGGTACAGGACAGGGCCATCAGCCCCAGCATTTT.

The V gene is TRBV7-2, the J gene TRBJ2-7; 8 nucleotides line up with TRBD1. Germline CDR1 and CDR2: SGHTA and FQGNSA. The J segment lost 4 bases and the V segment lost 5 bases, leaving 7 bases of the junction unmatched. The length of the CDR3 is 14 residues. The CDR3 here is CASSADRASYEQYF. The CDR3 DNA sequence: TGTGCCAGCAGCGCGGACAGGGCTTCGTACGAGCAGTACTTC.

The chain carries TRBV25-1 and TRBJ2-7, with D perhaps TRBD2 (7 bases). This CDR3 spans 15 amino acids. Between the trimmed V and J ends, which lost 4 bases and 3 bases, there was a span of 16 bases. Per the germline V gene, CDR1 is MGHDK and CDR2 is SYGVNS. The CDR3 reads CASSGGLGGGYEQYF. The CDR3 bases are TGTGCCAGCAGTGGGGGTTTGGGAGGGGGCTACGAGCAGTACTTC.

The rearrangement uses TRBV4-1 and TRBJ2-7; the D gene could be TRBD1 or TRBD2 (5 bases each). The V end lost 1 base, the J end lost 7 bases, and 17 bases lay between the germline ends. Germline CDR1 and CDR2: MGHRA and YSYEKL. The CDR3 is made up of 15 amino acids. The CDR3 sequence: CASSQVTGTPGEQYF. For the CDR3, the DNA is TGCGCCAGCAGCCAAGTCACAGGAACCCCGGGGGAGCAGTACTTC.

This sequence joins TRBV30 and TRBJ1-1; perhaps TRBD1 as D (5 bases). Trimming removed 5 bases at V and 2 bases at J, with 12 bases between. The CDR3 is 13 amino acids. Per the germline V gene, CDR1 is GTSNPN and CDR2 is SVGIG (reference sequence). CDR3 sequence reads: CAWATVKNTEAFF. The CDR3, as DNA: TGTGCCTGGGCGACAGTAAAAAACACTGAAGCTTTCTTT.

The V and J genes are TRBV29-1 and TRBJ2-4; 7 nucleotides align to TRBD2. Germline trimming cut 5 bases from V and 8 bases from J; bases unmatched to any gene: 12. CDR1 is SQVTM and CDR2 is ANQGSEA in the germline V gene. This CDR3 contains 14 residues. In nucleotides, the CDR3 is TGCAGCGTTTCACCCCCCCAGGGAGGGCACATTCAGTACTTC. It encodes CSVSPPQGGHIQYF.

The chain couples TRBV6-5 to TRBJ2-1; 8 nucleotides line up with TRBD1. With 5 bases clipped from V and 3 bases from J, the junction kept 3 bases outside the gene matches. CDR3 length equals 14 residues. Germline assignment: CDR1 MNHEY and CDR2 SVGAGI. The CDR3 nucleotides are TGTGCCAGCAGTATACAGGGGGGCTACAATGAGCAGTTCTTC. It is translated as CASSIQGGYNEQFF.

This sequence joins TRBV7-2 and TRBJ2-7; D is undetermined. Germline CDR1 and CDR2: SGHTA and FQGNSA. The ends were cut back, 2 bases at V and 7 bases at J, with 15 bases in the middle. The CDR3 spans 14 residues. The CDR3 protein is CASSLSRNQGEQYF. CDR3 DNA sequence: TGTGCCAGCAGCTTATCAAGGAATCAAGGGGAGCAGTACTTC.

This rearrangement joins TRBV6-6 to TRBJ2-7, with 7 bases matching TRBD1. The germline V gene has CDR1 MNHNY and CDR2 SVGAGI (reference sequence). The CDR3 loop spans 13 amino acids. J was trimmed by 4 bases and V by 2 bases; bases with no gene match: 2. The CDR3 DNA reads TGTGCCAGCAGTTACGCGACAGGGTACGAGCAGTACTTC. It is translated as CASSYATGYEQYF.

The chain couples TRBV6-1 to TRBJ1-6; D is uncertain. Germline V gives CDR1 MNHNS, CDR2 SASEGT. V lost 4 bases to trimming and J lost 6 bases, with 13 bases between them. This CDR3 spans 15 amino acids. The CDR3 coding sequence is TGTGCCAGCAGTGCTCTGTCGGATTTTAATTCACCCCTCCACTTT. The encoded protein is CASSALSDFNSPLHF.